The clone carrying this TCR beta chain was counted ten times or more. No antigen is known for it. The sample is drawn from a study of T cells in Graves' hyperthyroidism and ophthalmopathy. Points from the study as a whole: Among clonotypes expanded in thyroid above 0.001, most were also found in blood.

Patients between 18 and 65 years old had hyperthyroidism, newly diagnosed and lasting under 2 months. V was pared by 5 bases and J by 1 base, with 17 bases between. The CDR3 covers 16 residues. The V gene's germline CDR1 is SGHVS and CDR2 FQNEAQ. TCR beta CDR3 region amplification was performed from RNA transcripts. The HTBI primer set served for first-round RT-PCR of the TCR CDR3. TCRdb recomputed calls from the multiplex PCR reads with MiXCR, one row per CDR3 protein. The sample has under 550,000 distinct CDR3 sequences, roughly an eighth seen once; the top ten hold approximately 5.8%. The gene calls are TRBV7-8 and TRBJ1-1; no clear D. This receptor was taken from a woman between 18 and 30 years old with Graves' hyperthyroidism. Sequenced sample: blood. In DNA form, the CDR3 reads TGTGCCAGCAGCCCAAGAAGATTGAGGGCGAACACTGAAGCTTTCTTT. This gives the protein CASSPRRLRANTEAFF.